Listed here are 11 T cell receptor beta chains from one sample, sequenced in a study of control samples from healthy donors and cancer patients. Sequencing used immunoSEQ multiplex PCR; TCRdb keeps in-frame clones, though not all of them. The sample lists 90,000 to 140,000 clones; approximately 83% were seen once. The source material was blood. Receptors originate from a woman aged 50 to 65 in good health.

The J gene is TRBJ1-2, the V gene TRBV7-9; D is uncertain. CDR3 length: 15 amino acids. Germline V lookup: CDR1 SEHNR, CDR2 FQNEAQ (reference sequence). V dropped 0 bases and J dropped 5 bases, with 13 bases sitting between them. CDR3 residues: CASSLADRSTYGYTF. CDR3 sequence (DNA): TGTGCCAGCAGCTTAGCCGATCGCAGCACTTATGGCTACACCTTC.

The chain combines TRBV10-3 with TRBJ1-1; a weak D match, TRBD1 (5 bases). Germline V CDR1 and CDR2: ENHRY, SYGVKD. The CDR3 runs to 13 residues. The ends were cut back, 6 bases at V and 4 bases at J, with 12 bases in the middle. This CDR3 reads CAIRGDWGTEAFF. CDR3 sequence (DNA): TGTGCCATCAGGGGGGATTGGGGCACTGAAGCTTTCTTT.

The chain uses TRBV10-3 and TRBJ2-3; 7 bases map to TRBD2. Trimming cost V 4 bases and J 0 bases; bases outside gene matches: 4. Germline CDR1 and CDR2: ENHRY and SYGVKD. CDR3 length equals 15 residues. For the CDR3, the DNA is TGTGCCATCAGTGGCTATAGCGGGAGCACAGATACGCAGTATTTT. Protein product: CAISGYSGSTDTQYF.

CDR3 in DNA: TGTGCCACCAGCAGACAGGGCGGCGGCTACACCTTC. Residues: CATSRQGGGYTF. This rearrangement joins TRBV15 to TRBJ1-2; D might be TRBD1 (5 bases). V gave up 2 bases and J gave up 8 bases, with 9 bases separating them. The CDR3 spans 12 residues. Per the germline V gene, CDR1 is LNHNV and CDR2 is YYDKDF (reference sequence). The full variable domain, in which reference TRBV15 and TRBJ1-2 provide the parts outside the CDR3, is DAMVIQNPRYQVTQFGKPVTLSCSQTLNHNVMYWYQQKSSQAPKLLFHYYDKDFNNEADTPDNFQSRRPNTSFCFLDIRSPGLGDTAMYLCATSRQGGGYTFGSGTRLTVV.

CDR3 amino acids: CASTYAGTNTEAFF. The CDR3 DNA sequence: TGTGCCAGCACCTACGCGGGGACGAACACTGAAGCTTTCTTT. The rearrangement joins TRBV6-5 to TRBJ1-1, with D maybe TRBD1 (5 bases). The CDR3 sequence is 14 residues long. The V and J ends lost 7 bases and 1 base respectively, with 13 bases between them. CDR1 is MNHEY, CDR2 SVGAGI, per germline.

J is TRBJ1-1 and V is TRBV19; no firm D call. CDR3 length: 16 amino acids. Germline V gives CDR1 LNHDA, CDR2 SQIVND (reference sequence). V was cut by 5 bases and J by 0 bases, with 16 bases left in between. DNA of the CDR3: TGTGCCAGTAGTCGGCACTGGGATACGGTGAACACTGAAGCTTTCTTT. This sequence encodes CASSRHWDTVNTEAFF. The whole variable domain, remainder taken from reference TRBV19 and TRBJ1-1, is DGGITQSPKYLFRKEGQNVTLSCEQNLNHDAMYWYRQDPGQGLRLIYYSQIVNDFQKGDIAEGYSVSREKKESFPLTVTSAQKNPTAFYLCASSRHWDTVNTEAFFGQGTRLTVV.

The J gene is TRBJ1-2, the V gene TRBV4-2; D not certain. Trimming pared 6 bases from V and 8 bases from J, leaving 16 bases between. The CDR3 consists of 13 residues. Germline V lookup: CDR1 LGHNA, CDR2 YNFKEQ. The chain's CDR3 is CASSRAQEEGYTF. The CDR3 coding sequence is TGTGCCAGCAGTCGCGCGCAGGAGGAGGGCTACACCTTC.

J is TRBJ2-7 and V is TRBV27; weak D call: TRBD1 (5 bases). The CDR3 totals 14 residues. Trimming took 4 bases from V and 2 from J, leaving 12 bases between them. The V gene's germline CDR1 is MNHEY and CDR2 SMNVEV (reference sequence). CDR3 DNA: TGTGCCAGCAGTTCCCTGGGGCTAGCCTACGAGCAGTACTTC. Translated, it gives CASSSLGLAYEQYF.

This clone was counted many times. V gene TRBV5-1 combines with J gene TRBJ2-3, with 8 bases lining up with TRBD2. The CDR3 sequence is 14 residues long. V shed 6 bases, J shed 1 base, and the junction held 4 bases outside the gene matches. Germline loops: CDR1 SGHRS, CDR2 YFSETQ. The CDR3 here is CASKSGGGTDTQYF. CDR3 in DNA: TGCGCCAGCAAAAGCGGGGGAGGCACAGATACGCAGTATTTT.

The chain recombines TRBV28 with TRBJ2-3; no firm D call. Trimming removed 4 bases from V and 3 bases from J, with 17 bases in between. CDR1 and CDR2 from the germline V gene are MDHEN and SYDVKM. This CDR3 comprises 16 residues. For the CDR3, the DNA is TGTGCCAGCAGTTCCCCCAACCTTCCTGGGACAGATACGCAGTATTTT. Translating it yields CASSSPNLPGTDTQYF.

This chain links TRBV6-4 with TRBJ2-1, with 7 nucleotides matching TRBD1. In germline, CDR1 is MRHNA, CDR2 SNTAGT. The CDR3 has 13 amino acids. V dropped 4 bases and J dropped 5; count of bases not matched to a gene: 2. CDR3 protein: CASSVDRNNEQFF. The CDR3 coding sequence is TGTGCCAGCAGTGTGGACAGGAACAATGAGCAGTTCTTC.